This T cell receptor (beta chain) was retrieved from a study of blood T cell repertoires in COVID-19. Whole-study context: In each case, the material was cDNA or gDNA derived from T cells, B-cell-depleted T cells, or PBMCs.

The CDR3 covers 12 residues. The V end lost 9 bases, the J end lost 2 bases, and 8 bases lay between the germline ends. Germline V gives CDR1 LNHDA, CDR2 SQIVND (reference sequence). Study processing details: The authors estimated nucleated cell counts from reference gene primer amplification. The method was immunoSEQ multiplex PCR; TCRdb's version includes in-frame clones alone and lacks a portion of them. V and J calls plus clone size are reproduced from that table; the DNA served to infer D and trimming. The sample lists approximately 230,000 clones, 70% to 90% occurring once. The sample consisted of peripheral blood. This chain connects TRBV19 to TRBJ1-5; D remains unclear. This TCR was sampled from a man younger than 30 with active or convalescent COVID-19. CDR3 DNA: TGTGCCAGCAGTCTTCGCAATCAGCCCCAGCATTTT. As protein: CASSLRNQPQHF.